These T cell receptor beta chains were read from a single sample in a study of early T cells in non-severe SARS-CoV-2 infection. Using its own MiXCR run on the 5' RACE reads, TCRdb lists one record per CDR3 protein. The sample has 60,000 or so distinct CDR3 sequences, around 13% seen once. The sample comprised whole blood. Source of these receptors: an adult who was a healthcare worker with PCR-confirmed SARS-CoV-2 infection or an uninfected control (not recorded which). The CDR3 runs from the conserved cysteine through the conserved F or W. A D gene is named only where the DNA matches it firmly. A clone size is listed for some rows: how often the clone was seen (once, few, many), or a class if it is expanded.

TRBJ1-5 . TRBV10-3 . 14 CAISETDSNQPQHF TGTGCCATCAGTGAGACAGATAGCAATCAGCCCCAGCATTTT
TRBJ2-6 . TRBV10-3 . 15 CAIRDLLSGANVLTF TGTGCCATACGGGACCTTCTTTCTGGGGCCAACGTCCTGACTTTC
TRBJ2-3 . TRBV15 . 14 CATSRNPAGDTQYF TGTGCCACCAGCAGAAACCCAGCCGGAGATACGCAGTATTTT
TRBJ1-6 . TRBV2 . 14 CASSSEGGRSPLHF TGTGCCAGCAGTTCCGAAGGGGGAAGGTCACCCCTCCACTTT
TRBJ2-7 few TRBV13 . 13 CASSFGLSYEQYF TGTGCCAGCAGCTTTGGCCTATCCTACGAGCAGTACTTC
TRBJ1-2 . TRBV20-1 . 12 CSAIGGNYGYTF TGCAGTGCTATAGGCGGCAACTATGGCTACACCTTC
TRBJ2-7 . TRBV7-2 . 15 CASSLLPGRDYEQYF TGTGCCAGCAGCCTTTTACCGGGACGGGACTACGAGCAGTACTTC
TRBJ2-5 . TRBV15 . 15 CATSRADGLGGTQYF TGTGCCACCAGCAGAGCTGATGGTTTAGGGGGGACCCAGTACTTC
TRBJ2-2 few TRBV24-1 . 13 CATRTRATGELFF TGTGCCACCAGGACCCGCGCCACCGGGGAGCTGTTTTTT
TRBJ2-3 . TRBV11-2 . 13 CASSTALTDTQYF TGTGCCAGCTCCACGGCGCTCACAGATACGCAGTATTTT
TRBJ2-5 once TRBV6-6 . 15 CASSPPGPGIQTQYF TGTGCCAGCAGTCCACCGGGACCGGGGATACAGACCCAGTACTTC
TRBJ1-5 few TRBV4-1 . 17 CASSHLVGNSGNQPQHF TGCGCCAGCAGCCACTTGGTCGGGAACAGCGGCAATCAGCCCCAGCATTTT
TRBJ2-7 . TRBV5-4 . 13 CASSAGRGPGQYF TGTGCCAGCAGCGCCGGACGGGGGCCTGGGCAGTACTTC
TRBJ2-2 few TRBV7-3 . 15 CASSLSQGNTGELFF TGTGCCAGCAGCTTGAGTCAGGGGAACACCGGGGAGCTGTTTTTT
TRBJ2-3 . TRBV29-1 . 11 CSVSSTDTQYF TGCAGCGTATCTAGCACAGATACGCAGTATTTT
TRBJ2-3 . TRBV30 . 14 CAWIPGGPLDTQYF TGTGCCTGGATCCCAGGGGGGCCGCTAGATACGCAGTATTTT
TRBJ2-7 many TRBV20-1 TRBD1 13 CSALNRGLFEQYF TGCAGTGCTCTAAACAGGGGGCTGTTCGAGCAGTACTTC
TRBJ2-1 . TRBV7-9 . 16 CASSQRQDTRYDEQFF TGTGCCAGCAGCCAAAGGCAGGACACGCGTTACGATGAGCAGTTCTTC
TRBJ1-5 few TRBV19 . 13 CASSRWGNQPQHF TGTGCCAGTAGCCGATGGGGCAATCAGCCCCAGCATTTT
TRBJ2-3 many TRBV9 . 14 CASSETASTDTQYF TGTGCCAGCAGCGAAACGGCCTCCACAGATACGCAGTATTTT
TRBJ2-1 many TRBV7-9 . 12 CASSLAAPEQFF TGTGCCAGCAGCTTAGCCGCGCCTGAGCAGTTCTTC
TRBJ2-7 . TRBV6-6 TRBD1 15 CASSEPGQSSYEQYF TGTGCCAGCAGTGAGCCGGGACAGAGTTCCTACGAGCAGTACTTC
TRBJ2-7 many TRBV28 . 12 CASWGSSYEQYF TGTGCCAGCTGGGGGAGTTCCTACGAGCAGTACTTC
TRBJ2-7 . TRBV5-1 TRBD1 16 CASSLGQGALAYEQYF TGCGCCAGCAGCTTGGGGCAGGGGGCATTGGCCTACGAGCAGTACTTC
TRBJ1-6 few TRBV28 . 15 CASSPSGTYNSPLHF TGTGCCAGCAGTCCCTCGGGAACCTATAATTCACCCCTCCACTTT
TRBJ1-1 many TRBV18 . 14 CASSLGTGNTEAFF TGTGCCAGCTCACTCGGGACGGGAAACACTGAAGCTTTCTTT
TRBJ2-1 . TRBV14 . 13 CASNRQGGNEQFF TGTGCCAGCAACAGGCAGGGGGGCAATGAGCAGTTCTTC
TRBJ1-5 many TRBV21-1 . 16 CASMPTPGQIVRPQHF TGTGCCAGCATGCCCACACCGGGACAGATCGTTAGGCCCCAGCATTTT
TRBJ1-5 few TRBV6-2/TRBV6-3 . 14 CASSYAAGLQPQHF TGTGCCAGCAGTTACGCGGCAGGGCTTCAGCCCCAGCATTTT
TRBJ1-1 many TRBV10-1 . 13 CASARFGDTEAFF TGCGCCAGCGCCCGGTTCGGGGACACTGAAGCTTTCTTT
TRBJ2-3 many TRBV10-1 . 13 CASSEPNEDTQYF TGCGCCAGCAGTGAACCGAACGAGGATACGCAGTATTTT
TRBJ1-1 . TRBV7-2 TRBD1 14 CASSPGQAFPGAFF TGTGCCAGCAGCCCGGGACAGGCCTTCCCGGGGGCTTTCTTT
TRBJ2-3 . TRBV19 . 13 CASRLRGDDTQYF TGTGCCAGTCGTCTCAGGGGTGATGATACGCAGTATTTT
TRBJ1-5 many TRBV3-1 . 13 CASSREVGQPQHF TGTGCCAGCAGCCGCGAAGTGGGTCAGCCCCAGCATTTT
TRBJ1-2 many TRBV7-9 . 14 CASSHENPPYGYTF TGTGCCAGCAGCCACGAAAACCCCCCCTATGGCTACACCTTC